These T cell receptor beta chains were read from a single sample in a study of regulatory T cells in long-lasting Graves disease. Via MiXCR, TCRdb re-called the multiplex PCR reads, giving one row per CDR3 protein. The sample lists fewer than 650,000 distinct CDR3 sequences, about 16% occurring once. The same data also contributed to another study, on T cells in Graves' hyperthyroidism and ophthalmopathy.

This material consisted of peripheral blood mononuclear cells (PBMCs), taken at new diagnosis, from a patient treated with antithyroid drugs. Every receptor here comes from a man between 18 and 29 years old with Graves disease. Each CDR3 is given with its conserved first and last residue. The order of the fields is V gene, J gene, D gene, clone size, CDR3 protein, CDR3 DNA. The D gene is left open where the match is weak. Where a row states a size, it is once, few, many or the class of an expanded clone; other rows omit it.

TRBV27	TRBJ2-1	-	many	CASSFPSRLSYNEQFF	TGTGCCAGCAGTTTCCCTAGCCGCCTCTCCTACAATGAGCAGTTCTTC
TRBV28	TRBJ1-6	-	many	CASSLRVFNNSPLHF	TGTGCCAGCAGTTTAAGGGTATTCAATAATTCACCCCTCCACTTT
TRBV12-3/TRBV12-4	TRBJ2-7	-	few	CASRLTSLGEQYF	TGTGCCAGCAGACTAACTAGTCTAGGCGAGCAGTACTTC
TRBV28	TRBJ1-2	-	many	CASGGGFGYTF	TGTGCCAGCGGCGGGGGGTTTGGCTACACCTTC
TRBV9	TRBJ2-1	-	-	CVSSVASNEQFF	TGTGTCAGCAGCGTAGCTTCAAATGAGCAGTTCTTC
TRBV27	TRBJ2-1	-	many	CASSPRQDSYNEQFF	TGTGCCAGCAGTCCCCGACAGGACTCCTACAATGAGCAGTTCTTC
TRBV20-1	TRBJ2-3	-	many	CSAIDPRSQDTQYF	TGCAGTGCGATTGACCCAAGAAGTCAGGATACGCAGTATTTT
TRBV29-1	TRBJ1-1	-	-	CSVRGVDTEAFF	TGCAGCGTCCGGGGGGTGGACACTGAAGCTTTCTTT
TRBV7-9	TRBJ2-5	TRBD2	many	CASSPGRGGREETQYF	TGTGCCAGCAGCCCCGGTCGCGGCGGGAGGGAAGAGACCCAGTACTTC
TRBV19	TRBJ1-1	-	-	CASSIVARTTEAFF	TGTGCCAGTAGTATAGTTGCCAGGACGACTGAAGCTTTCTTT
TRBV24-1	TRBJ2-1	-	many	CATSDLPSRYEQFF	TGTGCCACCAGTGATTTGCCTTCTAGATATGAGCAGTTCTTC
TRBV6-1	TRBJ1-1	-	-	CASSRQEEAFF	TGTGCCAGCAGCCGACAGGAAGAAGCTTTCTTT
TRBV27	TRBJ2-1	-	many	CASSLYRQTEQFF	TGTGCCAGCAGTTTATACCGACAGACGGAGCAGTTCTTC
TRBV5-1	TRBJ2-3	-	many	CASSSWTETDTQYF	TGCGCCAGCAGCTCTTGGACAGAAACAGATACGCAGTATTTT
TRBV28	TRBJ1-2	TRBD1	-	CASSLQGARGYGYTF	TGTGCCAGCAGCTTACAGGGGGCGAGAGGCTATGGCTACACCTTC
TRBV5-6	TRBJ2-7	-	few	CASSLVNEYYEQYF	TGTGCCAGCAGCTTGGTAAACGAATACTACGAGCAGTACTTC
TRBV29-1	TRBJ1-1	TRBD1	few	CSAIEPGQGSGTEAFF	TGCAGCGCCATAGAACCGGGACAGGGTTCGGGCACTGAAGCTTTCTTT
TRBV29-1	TRBJ2-5	-	many	CSVLGGAQETQYF	TGCAGCGTTCTCGGAGGGGCCCAAGAGACCCAGTACTTC
TRBV7-2	TRBJ2-2	-	few	CASSSPLKPGSGELFF	TGTGCCAGCAGCTCCCCACTAAAGCCGGGTTCCGGGGAGCTGTTTTTT
TRBV7-3	TRBJ2-1	-	many	CASSYSGAYNEQFF	TGTGCCAGCAGTTACTCAGGGGCCTACAATGAGCAGTTCTTC